The T cell receptor beta chain described here comes from a study of blood T cells in healthy people across ages. Trimming shortened V by 7 bases and J by 0 bases, and 10 bases separated the two germline ends. CDR3 size: 13 residues. CDR1 SNHLY and CDR2 FYNNEI come from the germline V gene. This clonotype was seen a handful of times. Sample-barcoded 5' priming and a J-beta primer mix drove a second PCR of roughly 6 to 12 cycles. With 12 random nucleotides, a template-switch adaptor tagged each individual cDNA molecule. TCRdb fed the 5' RACE reads into MiXCR, producing one record per CDR3 protein. The sample includes some 1.4 million distinct CDR3 sequences, roughly 40% seen only once; the top ten take 7% to 9.5%.

The chain recombines TRBV2 with TRBJ2-7; D is unresolved. Sequenced material: blood. This TCR was sampled from a woman aged 18-29 years in good health. The CDR3 reads CASKKTTSYEQYF. In DNA, the CDR3 is TGTGCCAGCAAAAAAACCACCTCCTACGAGCAGTACTTC.